This entry is about one T cell receptor beta chain. Germline assignment: CDR1 GTSNPN and CDR2 SVGIG (reference sequence). V shed 2 bases and J shed 5 bases, with 12 bases lying between them. CDR3 length: 13 amino acids. The data stem from a study of blood T cell repertoires in COVID-19. Measured with immunoSEQ multiplex PCR; TCRdb has only the in-frame clones, and not every one. This table holds 370,000 or so clones, about 90% found once. This TCR derives from a man in his thirties or forties who had recovered from COVID-19. Sequencing was carried out using PBMCs or T cells enriched from blood (not recorded which). The rearrangement joins TRBV30 to TRBJ1-1; D not resolved. The CDR3 reads CAWSILRLTEAFF. The CDR3 DNA reads as TGTGCCTGGAGTATCCTTAGATTAACTGAAGCTTTCTTT.